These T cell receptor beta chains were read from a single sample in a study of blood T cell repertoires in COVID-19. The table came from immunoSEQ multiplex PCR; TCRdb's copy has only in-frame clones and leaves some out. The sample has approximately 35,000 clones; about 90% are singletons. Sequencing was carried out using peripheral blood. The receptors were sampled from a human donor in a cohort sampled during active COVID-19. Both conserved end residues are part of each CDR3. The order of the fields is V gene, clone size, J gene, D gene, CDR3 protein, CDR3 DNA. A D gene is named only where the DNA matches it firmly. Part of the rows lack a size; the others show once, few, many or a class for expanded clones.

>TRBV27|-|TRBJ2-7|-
CASSLLSGLSYEQYF
TGTGCCAGCAGTTTATTGTCAGGGCTCTCCTACGAGCAGTACTTC
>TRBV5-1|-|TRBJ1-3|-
CASSGEDMNTIYF
TGCGCCAGCAGCGGGGAGGACATGAACACCATATATTTT
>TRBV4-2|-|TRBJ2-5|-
CASSQDATFRDAGETQYF
TGTGCCAGCAGCCAAGATGCGACTTTCCGGGACGCGGGGGAGACCCAGTACTTC
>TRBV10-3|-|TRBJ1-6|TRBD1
CAISDRQGNSPLHF
TGTGCCATCAGTGACCGACAGGGAAATTCACCCCTCCACTTT
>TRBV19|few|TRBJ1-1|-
CASSLRTAYTEAFF
TGTGCCAGTAGTCTTCGGACAGCATACACTGAAGCTTTCTTT
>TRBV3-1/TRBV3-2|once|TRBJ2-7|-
CASRLQGDRSYEQYF
TGTGCCAGCAGGCTACAGGGAGACCGGTCCTACGAGCAGTACTTC
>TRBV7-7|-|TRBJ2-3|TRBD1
CASSFGQGSTDTQYF
TGTGCTAGCAGCTTCGGACAGGGTTCCACAGATACGCAGTATTTT
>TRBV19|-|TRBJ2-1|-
CASRLSGKPLSYNEQFF
TGTGCCAGTAGATTGAGCGGTAAACCCCTCTCCTACAATGAGCAGTTCTTC
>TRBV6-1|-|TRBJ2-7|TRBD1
CASSDGTGIGYEQYF
TGTGCCAGCAGTGATGGGACAGGCATCGGCTACGAGCAGTACTTC
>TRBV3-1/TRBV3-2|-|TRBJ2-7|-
CASSQVSEGNQYF
TGTGCCAGCAGCCAGGTTTCCGAGGGTAACCAGTACTTC
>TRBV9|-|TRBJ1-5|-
CASSPQAGHQPQHF
TGTGCCAGCAGCCCACAGGCTGGACATCAGCCCCAGCATTTT
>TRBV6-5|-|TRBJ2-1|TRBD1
CASSPWDRRRDEQFF
TGTGCCAGCAGCCCCTGGGACAGGCGAAGGGATGAGCAGTTCTTC
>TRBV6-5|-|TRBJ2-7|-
CASSMRQVYEQYF
TGTGCCAGCAGTATGCGACAGGTTTACGAGCAGTACTTC
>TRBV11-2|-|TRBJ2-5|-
CASSWRGQETQYF
TGTGCCAGCAGCTGGAGGGGCCAAGAGACCCAGTACTTC
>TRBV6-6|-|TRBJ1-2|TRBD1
CASSPGQGTLRGYTF
TGTGCCAGCAGTCCGGGACAGGGGACCCTTCGAGGCTACACCTTC
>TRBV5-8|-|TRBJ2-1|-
CASSTGQRVFNEQFF
TGTGCCAGCAGCACGGGACAAAGGGTCTTCAATGAGCAGTTCTTC
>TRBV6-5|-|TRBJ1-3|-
CASNKDRRSGNTIYF
TGTGCCAGCAACAAAGACAGACGCTCTGGAAACACCATATATTTT
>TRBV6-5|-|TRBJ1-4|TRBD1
CASRRGTGNEKLFF
TGTGCCAGCCGTCGGGGGACAGGCAATGAAAAACTGTTTTTT
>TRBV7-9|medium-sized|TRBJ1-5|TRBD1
CASSFDRALSNQPQHF
TGTGCCAGCAGCTTCGACAGGGCATTGAGCAATCAGCCCCAGCATTTT
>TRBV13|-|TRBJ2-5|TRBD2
CASSLGPSGGGRWETQYF
TGTGCCAGCAGCTTAGGACCCAGCGGGGGGGGCCGGTGGGAGACCCAGTACTTC
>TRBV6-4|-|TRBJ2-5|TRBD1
CASSDGQAGGTQYF
TGTGCCAGCAGTGACGGACAGGCCGGAGGGACCCAGTACTTC
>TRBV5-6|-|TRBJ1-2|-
CASSSTAEEINYGYTF
TGTGCCAGCAGCTCAACGGCAGAGGAGATTAACTATGGCTACACCTTC
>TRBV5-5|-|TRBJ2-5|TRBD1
CASTKEGGGQETQYF
TGTGCCAGCACCAAGGAAGGGGGCGGGCAAGAGACCCAGTACTTC
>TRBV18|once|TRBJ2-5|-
CASSSLWNSKETQYF
TGTGCCAGCTCATCATTGTGGAACAGCAAAGAGACCCAGTACTTC
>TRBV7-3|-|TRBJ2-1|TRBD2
CASSPLTSGSKVEQFF
TGTGCCAGCAGCCCCTTGACTAGCGGGAGTAAAGTTGAGCAGTTCTTC
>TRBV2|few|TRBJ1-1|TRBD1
CASRLQGVGTEAFF
TGTGCCAGCAGACTGCAGGGGGTAGGCACTGAAGCTTTCTTT
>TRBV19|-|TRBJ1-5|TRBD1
CASSYTGGDQPQHF
TGTGCCAGTAGTTATACAGGGGGCGATCAGCCCCAGCATTTT
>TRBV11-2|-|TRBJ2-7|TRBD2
CASSWEGRYEQYF
TGTGCCAGCAGCTGGGAGGGGCGCTACGAGCAGTACTTC
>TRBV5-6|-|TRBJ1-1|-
CASSLQGGIGEAFF
TGTGCCAGCAGCTTGCAGGGAGGGATAGGGGAAGCTTTCTTT
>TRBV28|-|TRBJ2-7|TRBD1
CASSTGGQGNEQYF
TGTGCCAGCAGTACAGGCGGACAGGGCAACGAGCAGTACTTC
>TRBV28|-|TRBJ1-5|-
CASCEGNQPQHF
TGTGCCAGCTGTGAGGGCAATCAGCCCCAGCATTTT
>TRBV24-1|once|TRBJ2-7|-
CATSDIDRHEQYF
TGTGCCACCAGTGATATCGACAGACACGAGCAGTACTTC
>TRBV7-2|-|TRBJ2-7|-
CASSLAGSPGSEQYF
TGTGCCAGCAGCTTAGCGGGCTCCCCCGGGAGCGAGCAGTACTTC
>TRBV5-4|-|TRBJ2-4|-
CASSNAGGRAKNIQYF
TGTGCCAGCAGCAACGCGGGTGGAAGGGCCAAAAACATTCAGTACTTC
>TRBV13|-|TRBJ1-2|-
CASSLYLRGSGGYTF
TGTGCCAGCAGCTTATACCTTAGGGGGAGTGGTGGCTACACCTTC
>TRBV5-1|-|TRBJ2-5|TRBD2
CASSLSGGAAVQETQYF
TGCGCCAGCAGCTTGTCCGGGGGGGCGGCCGTCCAAGAGACCCAGTACTTC
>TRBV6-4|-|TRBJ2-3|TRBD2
CASSDRAVGGATQYF
TGTGCCAGCAGTGACAGAGCGGTCGGGGGGGCTACGCAGTATTTT
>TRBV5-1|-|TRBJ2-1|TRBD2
CASSLEGLASYNEQFF
TGCGCCAGCAGCTTGGAGGGACTAGCCTCCTACAATGAGCAGTTCTTC
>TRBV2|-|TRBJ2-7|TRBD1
CASSELGTGISYEQYF
TGTGCCAGCAGTGAATTGGGGACAGGGATCTCCTACGAGCAGTACTTC
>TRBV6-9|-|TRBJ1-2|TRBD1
CASSYFGTGGSNYGYTF
TGTGCCAGCAGTTATTTCGGGACAGGGGGATCTAACTATGGCTACACCTTC
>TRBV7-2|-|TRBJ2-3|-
CASSLVIVDTQYF
TGTGCCAGCAGCTTAGTTATAGTAGATACGCAGTATTTT
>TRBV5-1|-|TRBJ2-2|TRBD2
CASSLVPGLAGTGELFF
TGCGCCAGCAGCTTGGTCCCGGGACTAGCGGGGACCGGGGAGCTGTTTTTT
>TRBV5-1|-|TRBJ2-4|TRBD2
CASSTGLAGGVAKNIQYF
TGCGCCAGCAGCACCGGACTAGCGGGGGGGGTGGCCAAAAACATTCAGTACTTC
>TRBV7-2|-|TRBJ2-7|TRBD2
CASSLAPSGRSYEQYF
TGTGCCAGCAGCTTAGCTCCCAGCGGGAGGTCCTACGAGCAGTACTTC
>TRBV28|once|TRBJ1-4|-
CASLGEGGGKLFF
TGTGCCAGCCTGGGAGAGGGGGGGGGCAAACTGTTTTTT
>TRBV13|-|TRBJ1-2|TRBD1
CASSLPGGIGYTF
TGTGCCAGCAGCTTACCAGGGGGCATTGGCTACACCTTC
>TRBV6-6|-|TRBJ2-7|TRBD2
CASSRTSGVGEQYF
TGTGCCAGCAGCCGGACTAGCGGAGTGGGCGAGCAGTACTTC
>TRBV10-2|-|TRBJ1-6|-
CASSGQPPDSPLHF
TGCGCCAGCAGTGGACAGCCCCCAGATTCACCCCTCCACTTT
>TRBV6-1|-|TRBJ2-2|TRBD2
CASSERGSGRAVNGELFF
TGTGCCAGCAGTGAGCGGGGTAGCGGGAGGGCCGTAAACGGGGAGCTGTTTTTT
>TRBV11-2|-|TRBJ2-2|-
CASSLRQGGATGELFF
TGTGCCAGCAGCTTGAGGCAAGGGGGGGCCACCGGGGAGCTGTTTTTT
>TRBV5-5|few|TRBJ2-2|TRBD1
CASSWGTGSTGELFF
TGTGCCAGCAGCTGGGGGACAGGGAGCACCGGGGAGCTGTTTTTT
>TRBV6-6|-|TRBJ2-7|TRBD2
CASSFTGTSGRYEQYF
TGTGCCAGCAGTTTCACCGGGACTAGCGGGAGGTACGAGCAGTACTTC